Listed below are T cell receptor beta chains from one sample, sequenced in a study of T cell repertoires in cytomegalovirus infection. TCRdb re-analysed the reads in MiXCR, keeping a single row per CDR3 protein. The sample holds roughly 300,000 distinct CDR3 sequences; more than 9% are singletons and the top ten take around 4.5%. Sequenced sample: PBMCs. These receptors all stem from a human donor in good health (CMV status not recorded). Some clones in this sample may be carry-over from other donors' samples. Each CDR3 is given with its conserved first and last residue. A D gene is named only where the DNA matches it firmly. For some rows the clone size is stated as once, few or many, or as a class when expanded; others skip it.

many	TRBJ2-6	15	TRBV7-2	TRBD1	TGTGCCAGCTTCGACAGGGGGTTAGGGGCCAACGTCCTGACTTTC	CASFDRGLGANVLTF
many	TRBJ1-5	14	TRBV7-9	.	TGTGCCAGCAGCTTACTCGGAAGCAATCAGCCCCAGCATTTT	CASSLLGSNQPQHF
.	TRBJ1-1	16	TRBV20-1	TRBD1	TGCAGTGCTAGAGCCAGGGGGCATTTTATGAACACTGAAGCTTTCTTT	CSARARGHFMNTEAFF
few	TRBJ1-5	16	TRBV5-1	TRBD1	TGCGCCAGCAGCTCCGGGACAGGGGGAGCAAATCAGCCCCAGCATTTT	CASSSGTGGANQPQHF
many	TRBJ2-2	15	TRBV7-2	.	TGTGCCAGCAGCCCCCGCCGTACTAACACCGGGGAGCTGTTTTTT	CASSPRRTNTGELFF
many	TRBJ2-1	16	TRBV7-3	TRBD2	TGTGCCAGCAGCTTAGTTGGGCGGGGGTTCCACCGTGAGCAGTTCTTC	CASSLVGRGFHREQFF
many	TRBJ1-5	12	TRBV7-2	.	TGTGCCAGCAGCTACAATAATCAGCCCCAGCATTTT	CASSYNNQPQHF
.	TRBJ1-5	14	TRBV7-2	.	TGTGCCAGCAGCACACAGGTTGGCAATCAGCCCCAGCATTTT	CASSTQVGNQPQHF
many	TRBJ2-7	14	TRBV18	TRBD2	TGTGCCAGCTCACCGGGACTAAGCTCCTACGAGCAGTACTTC	CASSPGLSSYEQYF
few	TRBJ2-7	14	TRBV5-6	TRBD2	TGTGCCAGCCTCGGGACTAGCGGGAGTTACGAGCAGTACTTC	CASLGTSGSYEQYF
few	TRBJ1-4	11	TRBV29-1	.	TGCAGCGTTACAACTAATGAAAAACTGTTTTTT	CSVTTNEKLFF
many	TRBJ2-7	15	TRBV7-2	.	TGTGCCAGCAGCACTCCGGGACGGTCCTCCTACGAGCAGTACTTC	CASSTPGRSSYEQYF
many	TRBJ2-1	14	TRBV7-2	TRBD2	TGTGCCAGCAGCTTTCAGCGGGGCAATAGTGAGCAGTTCTTC	CASSFQRGNSEQFF
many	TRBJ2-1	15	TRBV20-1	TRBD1	TGCAGTGCCCGAAGGACAGGGGTCTTAGACGGTGAGCAGTTCTTC	CSARRTGVLDGEQFF
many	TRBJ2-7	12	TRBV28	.	TGTGCCAGCAGTCTTCCCTCCTACGAGCAGTACTTC	CASSLPSYEQYF
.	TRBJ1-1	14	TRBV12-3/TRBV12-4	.	TGTGCCAGCAGTTCACCGACAGTTAACACTGAAGCTTTCTTT	CASSSPTVNTEAFF
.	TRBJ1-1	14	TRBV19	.	TGTGCCAGTAGTCCCAGGGGTAAAAACACTGAAGCTTTCTTT	CASSPRGKNTEAFF
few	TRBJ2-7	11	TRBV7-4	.	TGTGCCAGCAGCCCACAGCGGGAGCAGTACTTC	CASSPQREQYF
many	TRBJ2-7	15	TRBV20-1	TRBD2	TGCAGTGCTAGAGACCCTCTGCGGGAGCCATACGAGCAGTACTTC	CSARDPLREPYEQYF
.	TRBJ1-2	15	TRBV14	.	TGTGCCAGCAGCCAAGACCCCGACGGAAGATATGGCTACACCTTC	CASSQDPDGRYGYTF
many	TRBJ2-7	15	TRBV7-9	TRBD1	TGTGCCAGCAGCATACCGGGACAGGGGGTGTACGAGCAGTACTTC	CASSIPGQGVYEQYF
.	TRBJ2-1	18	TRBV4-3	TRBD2	TGCGCCAGCAGCCAAGTGACTAGCGGGAGGGCTTCCTACAATGAGCAGTTCTTC	CASSQVTSGRASYNEQFF
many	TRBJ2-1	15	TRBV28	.	TGTGCCAGCAGTTTAGCGGTGCGCTCCTACAATGAGCAGTTCTTC	CASSLAVRSYNEQFF
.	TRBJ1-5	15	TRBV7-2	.	TGTGCCAGCAGCTTAGCGTGGGCGGGCAATCTGCCCCAGCATTTT	CASSLAWAGNLPQHF
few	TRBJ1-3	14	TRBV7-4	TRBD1	TGTGCCAGCAGCGCCTTACAGGGGGGAAACACCATATATTTT	CASSALQGGNTIYF
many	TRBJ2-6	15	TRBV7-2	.	TGTGCCAGCAGCTTAGCCTGGTCTGGGGCCAACGTCCTGACTTTC	CASSLAWSGANVLTF
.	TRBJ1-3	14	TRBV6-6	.	TGTGCCAGCAGTTACTCCCTGTATGGAAACACCATATATTTT	CASSYSLYGNTIYF
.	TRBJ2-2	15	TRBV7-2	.	TGTGCCAGCAGCTTAGTCCGGGGCACCACCGGGGAGCTGTTTTTT	CASSLVRGTTGELFF
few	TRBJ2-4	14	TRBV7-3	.	TGTGCCAGCAGCTCAGACTTCGGCAAAAACATTCAGTACTTC	CASSSDFGKNIQYF
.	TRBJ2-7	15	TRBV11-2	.	TGTGCCAGCAGCTTAGGTTTGGCGGCCCCCTACGAGCAGTACTTC	CASSLGLAAPYEQYF
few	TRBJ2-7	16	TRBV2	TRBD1	TGTGCCAGCATGTACTCGTGGGACAGGGGATCCTACGAGCAGTACTTC	CASMYSWDRGSYEQYF
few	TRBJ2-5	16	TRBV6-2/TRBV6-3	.	TGTGCCAGCAGTTACATTGTGCAGGGCTTTCAAGAGACCCAGTACTTC	CASSYIVQGFQETQYF
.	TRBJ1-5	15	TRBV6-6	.	TGTGCCAGCAGCAAAGGGGAGTTAAGCAATCAGCCCCAGCATTTT	CASSKGELSNQPQHF
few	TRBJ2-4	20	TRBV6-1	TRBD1	TGTGCCAGCAGTGAAGCCCCCCCCGCCGGACAGGGGAGGGGCAAAAACATTCAGTACTTC	CASSEAPPAGQGRGKNIQYF
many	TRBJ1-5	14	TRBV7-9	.	TGTGCCAGCAGCCCGGGGCAGGGTACTCAGCCCCAGCATTTT	CASSPGQGTQPQHF
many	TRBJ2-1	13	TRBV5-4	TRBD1	TGTGCCAGCCGGCGACAGGGTATCGATGAGCAGTTCTTC	CASRRQGIDEQFF
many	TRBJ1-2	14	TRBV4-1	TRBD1	TGCGCCAGCAGCCTAACTACAGGGGATTATGGCTACACCTTC	CASSLTTGDYGYTF
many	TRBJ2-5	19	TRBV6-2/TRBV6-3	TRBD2	TGTGCCAGCAGTGCCCACCTAGCGGGAGGCACCCCTGGCGGGGAGACCCAGTACTTC	CASSAHLAGGTPGGETQYF
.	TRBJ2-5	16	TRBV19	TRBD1	TGTGCCAGTAGTATCCCGACAGGGGCAAACCAAGAGACCCAGTACTTC	CASSIPTGANQETQYF
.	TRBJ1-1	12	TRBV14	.	TGTGCCAGCAGTCTCGAGCGCACTGAAGCTTTCTTT	CASSLERTEAFF
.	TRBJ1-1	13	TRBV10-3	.	TGTGCCATCAGTGAGTCTGCCGGGGCTGAAGCTTTCTTT	CAISESAGAEAFF
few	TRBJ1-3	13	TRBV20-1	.	TGCAGTGCTAACAGGGACTCTGGAAACACCATATATTTT	CSANRDSGNTIYF
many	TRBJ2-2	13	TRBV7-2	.	TGTGCCAGCAGCGCCGTGGTCTCCGGGGAGCTGTTTTTT	CASSAVVSGELFF
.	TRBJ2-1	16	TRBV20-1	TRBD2	TGCAGTGCTAGAGACCGGACTAGCGCGGGCTACAATGAGCAGTTCTTC	CSARDRTSAGYNEQFF
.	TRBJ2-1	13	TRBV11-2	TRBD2	TGTGCCAGCAGTCCCCGGGAGGGGAATGAGCAGTTCTTC	CASSPREGNEQFF
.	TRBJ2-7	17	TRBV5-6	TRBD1	TGTGCCAGCAGCTCACTTCGAGGGGGGACAGGGTATAACGAGCAGTACTTC	CASSSLRGGTGYNEQYF
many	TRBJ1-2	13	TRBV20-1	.	TGCAGTGCTCCCATGGGCAGGGCCTATGGCTACACCTTC	CSAPMGRAYGYTF
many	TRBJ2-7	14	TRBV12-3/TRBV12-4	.	TGTGCCAGCAGTTTAAATCCGAATTCCTACGAGCAGTACTTC	CASSLNPNSYEQYF
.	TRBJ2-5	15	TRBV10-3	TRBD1	TGTGCCATCGCCAGGACAGGGGGCGCCTCAGAGACCCAGTACTTC	CAIARTGGASETQYF
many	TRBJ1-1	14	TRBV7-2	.	TGTGCCAGCAGCTTAGCTCACACTCGGGCTGAAGCTTTCTTT	CASSLAHTRAEAFF
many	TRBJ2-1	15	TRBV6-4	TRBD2	TGTGCCAGCAGTCCCGGGACTAGCGGTCTCAATGAGCAGTTCTTC	CASSPGTSGLNEQFF
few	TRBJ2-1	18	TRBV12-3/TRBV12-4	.	TGTGCCAGCAGTTTAAGGCAAGGTAGTACCAGCTCCTACAATGAGCAGTTCTTC	CASSLRQGSTSSYNEQFF
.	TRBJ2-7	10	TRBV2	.	TGTGCCAGCGAAGATTCCGAGCAGTACTTC	CASEDSEQYF
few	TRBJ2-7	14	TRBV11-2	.	TGTGCCAGCAGCTTATCCTGGGGAGGCTACGAGCAGTACTTC	CASSLSWGGYEQYF